The clone carrying this T cell receptor beta chain showed up many times. Its antigen is not identified. cDNA carried unique molecular identifiers, and a universal primer site was added by template switching. MiXCR, run by TCRdb on the 5' RACE reads, gives a single entry per CDR3 protein. The table lists 570,000 or so distinct CDR3 sequences, roughly 9.5% of them singletons. The length of the CDR3 is 10 residues. Per the germline V gene, CDR1 is SQVTM and CDR2 is ANQGSEA. This sample is drawn from a study of identical twins. Overall study results and limits: High-abundance cord blood beta clonotypes had fewer insertions; memory repertoires showed none.

The sample was also reused in another study, on yellow fever vaccine responses in identical twins.

This sequence originates from a woman aged 18-29 years in good health. J is TRBJ2-3 and V is TRBV29-1; the D is unclear. Sequencing used PBMCs. The CDR3 protein is CTTNTDTQYF. The CDR3 bases are TGCACCACAAACACAGATACGCAGTATTTT.